The 5 T cell receptor beta chains presented below share a single source sample, sequenced in a study of T cell responses to AZD1222 COVID-19 vaccine. The protocol was immunoSEQ multiplex PCR, while the TCRdb copy is restricted to in-frame clones and leaves out a portion. The table has tens of thousands of clones, 80% to 95% seen once; the top ten hold roughly 8%. The specimen was peripheral blood, collected 28 days after the second AZD1222 dose. The origin of the receptors is an adult who received the AZD1222 COVID-19 vaccine.

The J gene is TRBJ2-1, the V gene TRBV5-4; D ambiguous. CDR1 and CDR2 from the germline V gene are SGHNT and YYREEE (reference sequence). The CDR3 is made up of 15 amino acids. The V end was cut by 0 bases, the J end by 9 bases, with 16 bases between. CDR3 sequence: CASSLGHSTWTEQFF. CDR3 nucleotides: TGTGCCAGCAGCTTGGGGCACTCAACTTGGACTGAGCAGTTCTTC.

The chain carries TRBV19 and TRBJ1-2; 8 bases align to TRBD1. Germline V gene lookup returns CDR1 LNHDA and CDR2 SQIVND (reference sequence). V shed 5 bases, J shed 4 bases, and the junction held 3 bases outside the gene matches. CDR3 length equals 13 residues. CDR3 sequence (DNA): TGTGCCAGTAGTGCAGGGGGCTCCTATGGCTACACCTTC. Translated: CASSAGGSYGYTF.

The DNA for the CDR3 is TGTGCCAGCAGCGTCAGGGGGTCTGGCACTGAAGCTTTCTTT. This encodes CASSVRGSGTEAFF. V is TRBV28 and J is TRBJ1-1, with TRBD1 matching 7 bases. Per the germline V gene, CDR1 is MDHEN and CDR2 is SYDVKM. V lost 6 bases, J lost 4 bases, and 8 bases stayed unmatched. CDR3 length: 14 residues.

Concerning this clone itself: Other DNA sequences in this specimen translate into the identical CDR3. This chain joins TRBV29-1 and TRBJ2-1; 7 bases fit TRBD1. V lost 4 bases and J lost 1; bases outside the gene matches: 4. The CDR3 has 14 residues. Germline values: CDR1 SQVTM, CDR2 ANQGSEA. CDR3 coding DNA: TGCAGCGTTGCCGGCAGGGGGTCCTACAATGAGCAGTTCTTC. Its translation is CSVAGRGSYNEQFF.

The CDR3 DNA reads as TGTGCCAGCAGCGAGAGCGGGCAAGGGGGCAATGAGCAGTTCTTC. Its protein product is CASSESGQGGNEQFF. The chain joins TRBV11-1 to TRBJ2-1; D is tentatively TRBD1 or TRBD2 (6 bases each). This CDR3 comprises 15 residues. The germline V gene has CDR1 SGHAT and CDR2 FQDESV (reference sequence). V was shortened by 5 bases and J by 6 bases, with 17 bases between the two germline ends. Supplemented by reference TRBV11-1 and TRBJ2-1, the full variable domain reads EAEVAQSPRYKITEKSQAVAFWCDPISGHATLYWYRQILGQGPELLVQFQDESVVDDSQLPKDRFSAERLKGVDSTLKIQPAELGDSAMYLCASSESGQGGNEQFFGPGTRLTVL.